A single sample gave rise to the 4 T cell receptor beta chains below, sequenced in a study of T cell responses to AZD1222 COVID-19 vaccine. The method was immunoSEQ multiplex PCR; TCRdb's version includes in-frame clones alone and lacks a portion of them. The sample records roughly 69,000 clones, 80% being singletons. The sample here was peripheral blood, taken 28 days after the second AZD1222 dose. The receptors were sampled from an adult who received the AZD1222 COVID-19 vaccine.

As DNA, the CDR3 is TGTGCCAGCAGTCACGGGACTAGCGGGGGCAATGAGCAGTTCTTC. Protein sequence: CASSHGTSGGNEQFF. The V call is TRBV27, the J call TRBJ2-1, with 14 bases that match TRBD2. In germline, CDR1 is MNHEY, CDR2 SMNVEV (reference sequence). The J segment lost 6 bases and the V segment lost 5 bases, leaving 3 bases of the junction unmatched. This CDR3 comprises 15 residues.

Only a few counts were recorded for this clone. This chain uses TRBV2 with TRBJ2-3; 14 bases align to TRBD2. The CDR3 runs 19 residues. Per germline, CDR1 SNHLY and CDR2 FYNNEI. Unmatched junction bases numbered 15, after V lost 6 bases and J lost 4 bases. The CDR3, as DNA: TGTGCCAGCAGCGAAAGCGGACTAGCGGGGGGTGTATGGCCAGATACGCAGTATTTT. Translating it yields CASSESGLAGGVWPDTQYF.

The chain uses TRBV18 and TRBJ1-3; maybe TRBD1 (5 bases). The CDR3 runs to 15 residues. Germline CDR1 is KGHSH and CDR2 is LQKENI. V was pared by 3 bases and J by 0 bases, with 9 bases between. CDR3 sequence (DNA): TGTGCCAGCTCACCGACAAGGGGCTCTGGAAACACCATATATTTT. It yields the protein CASSPTRGSGNTIYF.

This clone showed up just once. The V call is TRBV11-2, the J call TRBJ2-5, with D possibly being TRBD1 or TRBD2 (5 bases each). From germline, CDR1 is SGHAT and CDR2 FQNNGV. The CDR3 has 15 residues. Deletions cut 1 base from V and 1 base from J, with 10 bases between. Here the CDR3 DNA reads TGTGCCAGCAGCTTAGGGGCAGGGACCCAAGAGACCCAGTACTTC. The encoded protein is CASSLGAGTQETQYF. Together with reference TRBV11-2 and TRBJ2-5, the CDR3 gives the full variable domain: EAGVAQSPRYKIIEKRQSVAFWCNPISGHATLYWYQQILGQGPKLLIQFQNNGVVDDSQLPKDRFSAERLKGVDSTLKIQPAKLEDSAVYLCASSLGAGTQETQYFGPGTRLLVL.